The T cell receptor (beta chain) under discussion was sequenced for a study of T cell responses to AZD1222 COVID-19 vaccine. Study-level findings and limits: A mostly white British donor set with more females was recruited, and clonal diversity was possibly underestimated.

Germline-derived CDR1 and CDR2 are SGHRS and YFSETQ. This CDR3 region has 14 residues. The V gene lost 4 bases and the J gene lost 3 bases, with 13 bases spanning the gap. Data came from immunoSEQ multiplex PCR; TCRdb stores just in-frame clones and leaves some out. The repertoire consists of 59,000 or so clones, with roughly 80% occurring once and the leading ten covering about 9.4%. In the case of this clone: The target antigen is unknown.

The chain uses TRBV5-1 and TRBJ1-2, with a tentative D call TRBD1 (5 bases). The source was peripheral blood, collected on day 0 of AZD1222 vaccination. The clonotype comes from an adult in good health. The CDR3 is CASSTGPPDYGYTF. The CDR3 bases are TGCGCCAGCAGCACGGGACCCCCCGACTATGGCTACACCTTC. Combining the CDR3 with reference TRBV5-1 and TRBJ1-2 gives the whole variable domain KAGVTQTPRYLIKTRGQQVTLSCSPISGHRSVSWYQQTPGQGLQFLFEYFSETQRNKGNFPGRFSGRQFSNSRSEMNVSTLELGDSALYLCASSTGPPDYGYTFGSGTRLTVV.